Sequencing of this TCR beta chain was carried out in a study of blood T cell repertoires in COVID-19. Whole-study context: Acute-phase and convalescent COVID-19 samples originated in the United States, Italy and Spain. The cDNA or gDNA used as material had been derived from T cells, B-cell-depleted T cells, or PBMCs.

V dropped 9 bases and J dropped 7; count of bases not matched to a gene: 6. CDR3 length: 14 amino acids. Germline assignment: CDR1 KGHDR and CDR2 SFDVKD. Authors' methods: Cell counts per sample came from amplifying reference gene primers. The assay was immunoSEQ multiplex PCR, and TCRdb's table has in-frame clones only and misses some. V and J calls and clone size are as listed in that table; D and trimming were resolved from the DNA. The table records roughly 240,000 clones, 82% of them present only once. This clonotype was obtained from a woman in her sixties or seventies with acute or convalescent COVID-19. Sequenced input: peripheral blood. The V gene is TRBV24-1, the J gene TRBJ1-6; 9 bases align to TRBD1. DNA for the CDR3: TGTGCCACCTACACCGGGACAGGGAATTCACCCCTCCACTTT. Its translation: CATYTGTGNSPLHF.